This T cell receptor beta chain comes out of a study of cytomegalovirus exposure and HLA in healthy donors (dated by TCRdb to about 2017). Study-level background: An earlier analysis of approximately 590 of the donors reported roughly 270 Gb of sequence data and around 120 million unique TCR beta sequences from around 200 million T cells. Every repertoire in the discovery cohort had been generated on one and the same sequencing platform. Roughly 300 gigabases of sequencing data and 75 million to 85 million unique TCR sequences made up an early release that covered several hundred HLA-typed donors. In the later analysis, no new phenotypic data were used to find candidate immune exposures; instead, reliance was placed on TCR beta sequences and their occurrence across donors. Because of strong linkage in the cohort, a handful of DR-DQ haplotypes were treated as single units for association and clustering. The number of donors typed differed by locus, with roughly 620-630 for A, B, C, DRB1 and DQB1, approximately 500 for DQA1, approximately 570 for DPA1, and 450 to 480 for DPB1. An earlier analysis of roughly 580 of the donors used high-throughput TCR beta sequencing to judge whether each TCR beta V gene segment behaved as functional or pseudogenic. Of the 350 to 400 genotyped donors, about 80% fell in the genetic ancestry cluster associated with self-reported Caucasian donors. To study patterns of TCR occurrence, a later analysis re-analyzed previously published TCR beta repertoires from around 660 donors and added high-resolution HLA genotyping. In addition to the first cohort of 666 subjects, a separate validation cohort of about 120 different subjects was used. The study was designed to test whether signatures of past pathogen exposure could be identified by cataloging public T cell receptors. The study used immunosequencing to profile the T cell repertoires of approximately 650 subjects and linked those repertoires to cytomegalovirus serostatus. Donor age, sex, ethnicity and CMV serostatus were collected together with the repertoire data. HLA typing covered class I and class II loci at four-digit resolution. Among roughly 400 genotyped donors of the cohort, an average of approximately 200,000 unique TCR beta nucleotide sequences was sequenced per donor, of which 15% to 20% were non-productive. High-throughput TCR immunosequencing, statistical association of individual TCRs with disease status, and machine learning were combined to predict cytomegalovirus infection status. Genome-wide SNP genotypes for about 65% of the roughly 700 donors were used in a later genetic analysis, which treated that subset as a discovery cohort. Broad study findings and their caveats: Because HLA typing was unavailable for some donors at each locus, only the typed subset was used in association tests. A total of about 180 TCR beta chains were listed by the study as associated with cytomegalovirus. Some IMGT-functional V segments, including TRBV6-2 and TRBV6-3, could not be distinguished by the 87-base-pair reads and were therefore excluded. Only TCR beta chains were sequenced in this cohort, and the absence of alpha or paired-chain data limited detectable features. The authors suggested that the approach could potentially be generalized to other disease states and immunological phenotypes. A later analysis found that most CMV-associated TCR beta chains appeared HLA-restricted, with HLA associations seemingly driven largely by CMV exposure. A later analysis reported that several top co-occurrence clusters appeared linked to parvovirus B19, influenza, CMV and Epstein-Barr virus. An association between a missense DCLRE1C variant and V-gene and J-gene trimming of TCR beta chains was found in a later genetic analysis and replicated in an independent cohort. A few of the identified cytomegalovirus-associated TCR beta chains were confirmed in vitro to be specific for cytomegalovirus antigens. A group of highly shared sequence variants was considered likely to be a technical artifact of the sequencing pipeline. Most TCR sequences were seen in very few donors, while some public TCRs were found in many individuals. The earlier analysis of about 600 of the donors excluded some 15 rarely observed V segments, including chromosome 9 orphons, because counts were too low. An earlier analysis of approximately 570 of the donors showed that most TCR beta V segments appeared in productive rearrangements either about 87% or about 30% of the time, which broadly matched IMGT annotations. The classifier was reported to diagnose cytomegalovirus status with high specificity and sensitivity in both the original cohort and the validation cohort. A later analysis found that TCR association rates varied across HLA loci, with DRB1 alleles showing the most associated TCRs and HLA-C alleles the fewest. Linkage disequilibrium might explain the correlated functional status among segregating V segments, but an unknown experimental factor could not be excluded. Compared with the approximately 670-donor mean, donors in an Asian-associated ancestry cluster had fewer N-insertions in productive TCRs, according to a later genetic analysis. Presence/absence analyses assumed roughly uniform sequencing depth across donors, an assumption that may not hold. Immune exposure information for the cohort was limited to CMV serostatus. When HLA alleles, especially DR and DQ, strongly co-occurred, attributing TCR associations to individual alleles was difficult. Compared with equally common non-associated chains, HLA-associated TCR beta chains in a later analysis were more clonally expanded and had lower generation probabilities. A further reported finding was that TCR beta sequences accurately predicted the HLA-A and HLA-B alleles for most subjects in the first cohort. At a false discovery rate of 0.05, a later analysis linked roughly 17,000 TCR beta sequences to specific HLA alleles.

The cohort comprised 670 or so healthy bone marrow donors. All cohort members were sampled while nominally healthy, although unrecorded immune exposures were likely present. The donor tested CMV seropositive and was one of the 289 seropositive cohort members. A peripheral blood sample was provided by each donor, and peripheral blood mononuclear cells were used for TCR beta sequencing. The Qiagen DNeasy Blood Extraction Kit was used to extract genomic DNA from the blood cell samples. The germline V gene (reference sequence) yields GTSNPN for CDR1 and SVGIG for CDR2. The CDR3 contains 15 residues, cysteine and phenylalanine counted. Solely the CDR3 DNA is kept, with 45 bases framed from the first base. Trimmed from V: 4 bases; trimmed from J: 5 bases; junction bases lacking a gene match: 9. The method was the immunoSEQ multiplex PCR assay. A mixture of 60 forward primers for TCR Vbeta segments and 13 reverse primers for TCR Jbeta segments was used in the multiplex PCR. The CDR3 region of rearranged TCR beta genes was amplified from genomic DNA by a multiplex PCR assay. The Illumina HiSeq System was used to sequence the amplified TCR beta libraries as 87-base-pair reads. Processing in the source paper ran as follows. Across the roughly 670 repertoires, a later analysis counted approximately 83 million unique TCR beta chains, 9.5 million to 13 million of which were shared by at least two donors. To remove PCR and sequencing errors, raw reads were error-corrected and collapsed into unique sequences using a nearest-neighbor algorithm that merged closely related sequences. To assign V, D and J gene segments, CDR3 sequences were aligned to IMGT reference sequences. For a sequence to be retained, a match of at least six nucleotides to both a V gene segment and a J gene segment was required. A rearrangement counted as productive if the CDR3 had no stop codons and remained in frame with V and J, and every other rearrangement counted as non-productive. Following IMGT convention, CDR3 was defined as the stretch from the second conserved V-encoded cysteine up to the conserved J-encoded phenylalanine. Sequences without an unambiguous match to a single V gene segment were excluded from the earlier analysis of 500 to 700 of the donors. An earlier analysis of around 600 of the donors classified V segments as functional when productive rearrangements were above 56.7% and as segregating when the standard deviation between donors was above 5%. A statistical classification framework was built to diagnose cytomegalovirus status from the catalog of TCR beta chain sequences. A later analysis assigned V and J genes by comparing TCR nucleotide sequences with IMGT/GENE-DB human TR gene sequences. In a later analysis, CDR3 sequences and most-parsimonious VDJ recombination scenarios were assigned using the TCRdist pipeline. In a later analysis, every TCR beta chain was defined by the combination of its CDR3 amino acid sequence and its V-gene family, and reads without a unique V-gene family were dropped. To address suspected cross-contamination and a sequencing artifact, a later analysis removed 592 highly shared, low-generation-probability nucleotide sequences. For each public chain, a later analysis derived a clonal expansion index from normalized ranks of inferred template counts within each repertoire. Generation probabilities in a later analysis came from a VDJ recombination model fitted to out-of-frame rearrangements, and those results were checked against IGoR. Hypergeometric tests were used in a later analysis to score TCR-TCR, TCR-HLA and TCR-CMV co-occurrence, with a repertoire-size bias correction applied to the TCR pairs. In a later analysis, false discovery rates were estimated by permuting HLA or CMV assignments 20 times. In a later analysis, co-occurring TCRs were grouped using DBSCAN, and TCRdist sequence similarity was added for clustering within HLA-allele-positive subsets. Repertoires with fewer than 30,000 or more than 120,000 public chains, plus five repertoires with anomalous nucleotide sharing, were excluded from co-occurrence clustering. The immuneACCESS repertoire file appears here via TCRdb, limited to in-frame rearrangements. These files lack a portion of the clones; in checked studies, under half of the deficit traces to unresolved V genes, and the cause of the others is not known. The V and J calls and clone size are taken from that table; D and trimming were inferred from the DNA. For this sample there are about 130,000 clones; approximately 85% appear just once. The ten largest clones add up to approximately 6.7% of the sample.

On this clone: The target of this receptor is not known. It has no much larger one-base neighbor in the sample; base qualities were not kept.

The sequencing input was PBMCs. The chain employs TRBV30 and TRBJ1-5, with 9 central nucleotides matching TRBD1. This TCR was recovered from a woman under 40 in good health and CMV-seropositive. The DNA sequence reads TGTGCCTGGAATCCGGGACAGGGTATACATCAGCCCCAGCATTTT. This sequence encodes CAWNPGQGIHQPQHF.